These T cell receptor beta chains were read from a single sample in a study of graft-versus-host responses after intestinal transplantation. Profiled with immunoSEQ multiplex PCR; TCRdb holds only in-frame clones, not every one. The sample consists of some 90,000 clones, over 85% of them appearing once. For these TCRs, the target antigens are not known. Sample: unstimulated CD8+ T cells sorted from spleen or lymph node cells, taken before intestinal transplant. The receptors derive from a human donor who received an intestinal transplant. CDR3s include the opening cysteine and the closing phenylalanine or tryptophan. A D gene is named only where the DNA matches it firmly. Only some rows state a clone size, as once, few, many or a class for expanded clones.

D gene: .
CDR3 length: 14
V gene: TRBV4-1
J gene: TRBJ1-1
clone size: .
CDR3 protein: CASSQGPGSTEAFF
CDR3 DNA: TGCGCCAGCAGCCAAGGACCTGGGAGCACTGAAGCTTTCTTT

D gene: .
CDR3 length: 14
V gene: TRBV27
J gene: TRBJ1-5
clone size: .
CDR3 protein: CASSLGGVGQPQHF
CDR3 DNA: TGTGCCAGCAGTTTGGGGGGGGTTGGTCAGCCCCAGCATTTT

D gene: .
CDR3 length: 11
V gene: TRBV5-6
J gene: TRBJ2-7
clone size: .
CDR3 protein: CASSWGEEQYF
CDR3 DNA: TGTGCCAGCAGCTGGGGGGAAGAGCAGTACTTC

D gene: TRBD2
CDR3 length: 16
V gene: TRBV27
J gene: TRBJ2-7
clone size: .
CDR3 protein: CASRWTSGGAIDEQYF
CDR3 DNA: TGTGCCAGCAGGTGGACTAGCGGGGGGGCCATAGACGAGCAGTACTTC

D gene: .
CDR3 length: 14
V gene: TRBV28
J gene: TRBJ1-6
clone size: .
CDR3 protein: CASSFGRSNSPLHF
CDR3 DNA: TGTGCCAGCAGTTTTGGCAGGTCCAATTCACCCCTCCACTTT

D gene: .
CDR3 length: 15
V gene: TRBV27
J gene: TRBJ2-7
clone size: .
CDR3 protein: CASSPSALRPNEQYF
CDR3 DNA: TGTGCCAGCAGCCCTAGTGCTCTAAGACCTAACGAGCAGTACTTC

D gene: .
CDR3 length: 14
V gene: TRBV7-9
J gene: TRBJ2-5
clone size: few
CDR3 protein: CANEGLNFQETQYF
CDR3 DNA: TGTGCCAACGAAGGACTGAACTTCCAAGAGACCCAGTACTTC

D gene: .
CDR3 length: 15
V gene: TRBV5-7
J gene: TRBJ1-5
clone size: .
CDR3 protein: CASSLRGGAVGPQHF
CDR3 DNA: TGTGCCAGCAGCTTGAGGGGGGGGGCGGTCGGGCCCCAGCATTTT

D gene: TRBD2
CDR3 length: 16
V gene: TRBV2
J gene: TRBJ2-3
clone size: once
CDR3 protein: CASSVGRTPSTDTQYF
CDR3 DNA: TGTGCCAGCAGTGTCGGGAGGACTCCTAGCACAGATACGCAGTATTTT

D gene: .
CDR3 length: 14
V gene: TRBV4-1
J gene: TRBJ2-5
clone size: .
CDR3 protein: CASSQESPAPFVYF
CDR3 DNA: TGCGCCAGCAGCCAAGAGTCCCCCGCGCCCTTTGTGTACTTC

D gene: .
CDR3 length: 17
V gene: TRBV7-9
J gene: TRBJ2-3
clone size: .
CDR3 protein: CASSPPVGGVGTDTQYF
CDR3 DNA: TGTGCCAGCAGCCCCCCGGTCGGGGGAGTTGGTACAGATACGCAGTATTTT

D gene: .
CDR3 length: 17
V gene: TRBV19
J gene: TRBJ1-1
clone size: .
CDR3 protein: CASSIGRVPRMNTEAFF
CDR3 DNA: TGTGCCAGTAGTATAGGCAGGGTTCCGAGGATGAACACTGAAGCTTTCTTT

D gene: .
CDR3 length: 15
V gene: TRBV4-3
J gene: TRBJ1-2
clone size: once
CDR3 protein: CASSPRDTWDYGYTF
CDR3 DNA: TGCGCCAGCAGCCCCCGGGACACTTGGGACTATGGCTACACCTTC

D gene: .
CDR3 length: 15
V gene: TRBV4-3
J gene: TRBJ2-1
clone size: .
CDR3 protein: CASSQLHSGLYEQFF
CDR3 DNA: TGCGCCAGCAGCCAATTACATTCGGGACTTTATGAGCAGTTCTTC

D gene: .
CDR3 length: 18
V gene: TRBV4-1
J gene: TRBJ2-5
clone size: .
CDR3 protein: CASSHPNTGPRGRETQYF
CDR3 DNA: TGCGCCAGCAGCCACCCGAACACCGGGCCTAGAGGGCGGGAGACCCAGTACTTC

D gene: TRBD1
CDR3 length: 15
V gene: TRBV4-1
J gene: TRBJ1-5
clone size: .
CDR3 protein: CASSHVGQGNQPQHF
CDR3 DNA: TGCGCCAGCAGCCATGTTGGACAGGGCAATCAGCCCCAGCATTTT

D gene: .
CDR3 length: 14
V gene: TRBV4-2
J gene: TRBJ1-2
clone size: .
CDR3 protein: CASSQDGQGFSYTF
CDR3 DNA: TGTGCCAGCAGCCAAGATGGGCAGGGCTTTAGCTACACCTTC

D gene: .
CDR3 length: 14
V gene: TRBV27
J gene: TRBJ2-5
clone size: .
CDR3 protein: CASALVRNQETQYF
CDR3 DNA: TGTGCCAGCGCCTTGGTCAGGAATCAAGAAACCCAGTACTTC

D gene: TRBD1
CDR3 length: 13
V gene: TRBV19
J gene: TRBJ2-7
clone size: .
CDR3 protein: CASSSTGAYEQYF
CDR3 DNA: TGTGCCAGTAGTAGCACAGGGGCTTACGAGCAGTACTTC

D gene: .
CDR3 length: 11
V gene: TRBV7-6
J gene: TRBJ2-7
clone size: .
CDR3 protein: CASSPGIEQYF
CDR3 DNA: TGTGCCAGCAGCCCCGGGATCGAGCAGTACTTC

D gene: TRBD2
CDR3 length: 15
V gene: TRBV5-6
J gene: TRBJ2-3
clone size: .
CDR3 protein: CASSLERGVTDTQYF
CDR3 DNA: TGTGCCAGCAGCTTGGAGCGGGGGGTCACAGATACGCAGTATTTT

D gene: TRBD2
CDR3 length: 18
V gene: TRBV27
J gene: TRBJ2-1
clone size: .
CDR3 protein: CASSLKRIAGEAYNEQFF
CDR3 DNA: TGTGCCAGCAGTTTAAAAAGGATAGCGGGAGAGGCCTACAATGAGCAGTTCTTC

D gene: .
CDR3 length: 14
V gene: TRBV2
J gene: TRBJ1-5
clone size: .
CDR3 protein: CASSEYGSDQPQHF
CDR3 DNA: TGTGCCAGCAGTGAATACGGGTCGGATCAGCCCCAGCATTTT

D gene: TRBD1
CDR3 length: 14
V gene: TRBV5-4
J gene: TRBJ2-7
clone size: .
CDR3 protein: CASSIDRGLNEQYF
CDR3 DNA: TGTGCCAGCAGCATTGACAGGGGGCTGAACGAGCAGTACTTC

D gene: TRBD2
CDR3 length: 15
V gene: TRBV2
J gene: TRBJ2-7
clone size: once
CDR3 protein: CASSLIAGTPYEQYF
CDR3 DNA: TGTGCCAGCAGCCTCATAGCGGGGACCCCCTACGAGCAGTACTTC

D gene: TRBD1
CDR3 length: 14
V gene: TRBV11-2
J gene: TRBJ1-1
clone size: .
CDR3 protein: CASSTDRENTEAFF
CDR3 DNA: TGTGCCAGCAGTACAGACAGGGAGAACACTGAAGCTTTCTTT

D gene: TRBD1
CDR3 length: 17
V gene: TRBV13
J gene: TRBJ1-1
clone size: .
CDR3 protein: CASSLDGGQGLNTEAFF
CDR3 DNA: TGTGCCAGCAGCTTAGACGGGGGACAGGGACTGAACACTGAAGCTTTCTTT

D gene: .
CDR3 length: 17
V gene: TRBV11-3
J gene: TRBJ2-1
clone size: .
CDR3 protein: CASSLDQRLEERNEQFF
CDR3 DNA: TGTGCCAGCAGCTTAGATCAGAGACTAGAAGAGAGAAATGAGCAGTTCTTC

D gene: TRBD1
CDR3 length: 17
V gene: TRBV14
J gene: TRBJ2-5
clone size: .
CDR3 protein: CASSQYRGRPFEETQYF
CDR3 DNA: TGTGCCAGCAGCCAATACAGGGGCAGACCATTTGAAGAGACCCAGTACTTC

D gene: .
CDR3 length: 14
V gene: TRBV6-5
J gene: TRBJ2-7
clone size: .
CDR3 protein: CASSYFSGDYEQYF
CDR3 DNA: TGTGCCAGCAGTTACTTCAGCGGCGACTACGAGCAGTACTTC

D gene: .
CDR3 length: 14
V gene: TRBV25-1
J gene: TRBJ2-3
clone size: .
CDR3 protein: CASSGLMGTDTQYF
CDR3 DNA: TGTGCCAGCAGCGGACTAATGGGCACAGATACGCAGTATTTT

D gene: .
CDR3 length: 13
V gene: TRBV19
J gene: TRBJ1-1
clone size: .
CDR3 protein: CASRIQGFPEAFF
CDR3 DNA: TGTGCCAGTAGAATACAGGGTTTTCCTGAAGCTTTCTTT

D gene: TRBD2
CDR3 length: 15
V gene: TRBV4-3
J gene: TRBJ2-7
clone size: .
CDR3 protein: CASSQEASGTYEQYF
CDR3 DNA: TGCGCCAGCAGCCAAGAGGCTAGCGGAACCTACGAGCAGTACTTC

D gene: TRBD2
CDR3 length: 17
V gene: TRBV4-1
J gene: TRBJ2-7
clone size: once
CDR3 protein: CASSQGGSGSFGYEQYF
CDR3 DNA: TGCGCCAGCAGCCAAGGGGGTAGCGGGAGTTTCGGCTACGAGCAGTACTTC

D gene: TRBD2
CDR3 length: 13
V gene: TRBV19
J gene: TRBJ2-1
clone size: .
CDR3 protein: CASTSGGANEQFF
CDR3 DNA: TGTGCCAGTACTAGCGGGGGGGCCAATGAGCAGTTCTTC

D gene: TRBD2
CDR3 length: 14
V gene: TRBV9
J gene: TRBJ2-7
clone size: .
CDR3 protein: CASSPLAGDYEQYF
CDR3 DNA: TGTGCCAGCAGCCCGCTAGCGGGGGACTACGAGCAGTACTTC

D gene: TRBD1
CDR3 length: 13
V gene: TRBV9
J gene: TRBJ1-1
clone size: .
CDR3 protein: CASSPTGGTEAFF
CDR3 DNA: TGTGCCAGCAGCCCCACAGGGGGCACTGAAGCTTTCTTT

D gene: TRBD1
CDR3 length: 16
V gene: TRBV6-1
J gene: TRBJ2-7
clone size: .
CDR3 protein: CASSDPGTAFSYEQYF
CDR3 DNA: TGTGCCAGCAGTGACCCCGGGACAGCATTCTCCTACGAGCAGTACTTC

D gene: .
CDR3 length: 16
V gene: TRBV6-4
J gene: TRBJ1-2
clone size: .
CDR3 protein: CASRSGQSRKNYGYTF
CDR3 DNA: TGTGCCAGCAGATCCGGACAGAGCCGTAAAAACTATGGCTACACCTTC

D gene: TRBD2
CDR3 length: 15
V gene: TRBV2
J gene: TRBJ2-2
clone size: .
CDR3 protein: CASGETSGNPGELFF
CDR3 DNA: TGTGCCAGCGGGGAGACTAGCGGGAATCCCGGGGAGCTGTTTTTT

D gene: TRBD2
CDR3 length: 17
V gene: TRBV4-2
J gene: TRBJ2-5
clone size: .
CDR3 protein: CASSQGTGLAGGETQYF
CDR3 DNA: TGTGCCAGCAGCCAAGGTACAGGACTAGCGGGAGGTGAGACCCAGTACTTC

D gene: TRBD2
CDR3 length: 14
V gene: TRBV6-1
J gene: TRBJ2-7
clone size: .
CDR3 protein: CASRDPGTRYEQYF
CDR3 DNA: TGTGCCAGCAGGGATCCCGGGACTAGGTACGAGCAGTACTTC

D gene: TRBD1
CDR3 length: 17
V gene: TRBV5-8
J gene: TRBJ2-6
clone size: .
CDR3 protein: CASSLWTGEAGANVLTF
CDR3 DNA: TGTGCCAGCAGCTTGTGGACAGGGGAGGCTGGGGCCAACGTCCTGACTTTC

D gene: TRBD1
CDR3 length: 15
V gene: TRBV2
J gene: TRBJ1-2
clone size: .
CDR3 protein: CAREQGDSGNYGYTF
CDR3 DNA: TGTGCTAGGGAGCAAGGGGACAGCGGGAACTATGGCTACACCTTC